This T cell receptor beta chain comes out of a study of cytomegalovirus exposure and HLA in healthy donors. The study, taken as a whole, reports: Common viral pathogens (according to a later analysis) appeared linked to several of the most significant clusters. In terms of immune exposure information, only CMV serostatus was available. Later findings reportedly placed an Asian-associated ancestry cluster below the approximately 620-donor mean for N-insertions. Association of a missense DCLRE1C variant with TCR beta V- and J-gene trimming was reported in a later analysis.

Regarding this clone: What it recognizes is unknown.

The PCR made use of 60 Vbeta and 13 Jbeta primers. Sequencing was performed with immunoSEQ multiplex PCR; in TCRdb, only in-frame clones are kept and a portion is missing. The sample consists of approximately 160,000 clones, roughly 75% of them appearing once. Sequences were obtained from PBMCs. The TCR sequence derives from a male donor in good health and CMV-seronegative.

CDR3 DNA: TGTGCCAGCAGCTTTAGCGGGGGGGACTCTTTCGGCGAGCAGTACTTC. Protein product: CASSFSGGDSFGEQYF. The rearrangement links TRBV7-6 to TRBJ2-7; TRBD2 agrees at 11 bases. V trimming: 3 bases; J trimming: 6 bases; junction bases outside the gene matches: 10. CDR1 SGHVS and CDR2 FNYEAQ come from the germline V gene. The length of the CDR3 is 16 residues.